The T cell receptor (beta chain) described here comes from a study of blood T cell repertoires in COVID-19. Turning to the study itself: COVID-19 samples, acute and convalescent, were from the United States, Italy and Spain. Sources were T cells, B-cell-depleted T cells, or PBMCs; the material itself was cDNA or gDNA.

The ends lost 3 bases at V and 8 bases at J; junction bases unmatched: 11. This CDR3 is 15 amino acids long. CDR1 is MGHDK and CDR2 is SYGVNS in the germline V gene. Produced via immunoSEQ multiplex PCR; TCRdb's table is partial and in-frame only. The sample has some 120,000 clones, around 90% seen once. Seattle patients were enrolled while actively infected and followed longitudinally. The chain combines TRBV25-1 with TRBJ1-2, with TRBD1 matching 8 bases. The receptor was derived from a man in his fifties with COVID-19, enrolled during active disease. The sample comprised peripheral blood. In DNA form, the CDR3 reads TGTGCCAGCAGTGAGCCCGGACAGGGTTTGCGCGGCTACACCTTC. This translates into CASSEPGQGLRGYTF.